This T cell receptor beta chain was sequenced during a study of naive and memory T cell subsets. Ligated cDNA underwent four rounds of PCR with nested alpha and beta constant region primers and SP2. TCRdb fed the 5' RACE reads into MiXCR, producing one record per CDR3 protein. The table includes about 62,000 distinct CDR3 sequences, roughly 8.1% detected once. This CDR3 has 15 residues. The germline V gene has CDR1 GTSNPN and CDR2 SVGIG (reference sequence). V was cut by 0 bases and J by 1 base, with 12 bases left in between. This clonotype occurred a few times. The library had UMIs added by 3' ligation of an oligonucleotide to TCR cDNA.

This receptor was obtained from a female donor in good health. The V gene is TRBV30, the J gene TRBJ2-5, with a tentative D call TRBD1 (6 bases). CDR3 in amino acids: CAWSVGTTVQETQYF. The DNA of the CDR3 is TGTGCCTGGAGTGTAGGGACAACCGTCCAAGAGACCCAGTACTTC.